This T cell receptor beta chain was identified during a study of blood T cell repertoires in COVID-19. It was during active infection that Seattle patients were enrolled and then longitudinally followed. Germline CDR1 and CDR2: SGHTA and FQGNSA. The CDR3 extends over 14 amino acids. Germline trimming cut 2 bases from V and 5 bases from J; bases unmatched to any gene: 4. TCRdb's table, derived via immunoSEQ multiplex PCR, lists solely in-frame clones and lacks some. The table shows about 120,000 clones, with around 90% occurring only once. The sequence was collected from a woman in her sixties with COVID-19, enrolled during active disease. The sequenced sample consisted of peripheral blood. V is TRBV7-2 and J is TRBJ1-1; 8 nucleotides line up with TRBD1. CDR3 sequence (DNA): TGTGCCAGCAGCTTAAAAGGACAGGGAACTGAAGCTTTCTTT. Protein: CASSLKGQGTEAFF.